This TCR beta chain was retrieved from a study of T cells after yellow fever vaccination. Looking at the study overall: In the case of low-cell-number fractions, SMART-Seq v4 Ultra Low Input was used for preparation.

This clonotype was detected many times. TCRdb processed the 5' RACE reads anew with MiXCR; each CDR3 protein has one entry. In the table there are 200,000 to 300,000 distinct CDR3 sequences, roughly 6.3% of which are singletons. The junction had 6 bases not matched to a gene; V was cut back by 5 bases and J by 10 bases. This CDR3 region has 12 residues. The sequence came from a man aged 25 to 40 who received the YFV17D yellow fever vaccine. The rearrangement uses TRBV12-3 or TRBV12-4 and TRBJ2-5, with TRBD2 matching 8 bases. This specimen consisted of CD4+ T cells sorted from PBMCs, obtained on the day of the yellow fever booster vaccination. The CDR3 DNA is TGTGCCAGCAGTCAACCACGGGGGGGCCAGTACTTC. It translates to CASSQPRGGQYF.